The rows below give T cell receptor beta chains drawn from one sample of a study of cytomegalovirus exposure and HLA in healthy donors. Profiled with immunoSEQ multiplex PCR; TCRdb holds only in-frame clones, not every one. The sample carries fewer than 150,000 clones, 60% to 85% recorded once. Sequencing was done on a sample of PBMCs. Source of these receptors: a man aged 35 to 55 in good health and CMV-seropositive. Each CDR3 is given with its conserved first and last residue. The D gene is left open where the match is weak. Size values are once, few and many counts, or a class for expanded clones, and some rows have none.

>-|-|TRBV9|TRBJ2-3
TGTGCCAGCAGCGTAATGAGCAAGAGCACAGATACGCAGTATTTT
CASSVMSKSTDTQYF
>TRBD1|-|TRBV6-5|TRBJ2-7
TGTGCCAGCAGTAACAGGGGGCGGCGGGACGAGCAGTACTTC
CASSNRGRRDEQYF
>-|-|TRBV18|TRBJ2-1
TGTGCCAGCTCTCTAGCAGCCTACAATGAGCAGTTCTTC
CASSLAAYNEQFF
>TRBD1|-|TRBV9|TRBJ1-4
TGTGCCAGCAGCCAAGGACAGGCTAGTGCTGAAAAACTGCTTTTT
CASSQGQASAEKLLF
>TRBD1|few|TRBV19|TRBJ2-2
TGTGCCAGTAGTACCGAAGGGGGCAGGAACACCGGGGAGCTGTTTTTT
CASSTEGGRNTGELFF
>-|-|TRBV30|TRBJ2-3
TGTGCGCGGAAACAGGGAGGGCGACTTAGCACAGATACGCAGTATTTT
CARKQGGRLSTDTQYF
>TRBD1|many|TRBV5-1|TRBJ1-4
TGCGCCAGCAGCGCCGGACAGGAATATGAAAAACTGTTTTTT
CASSAGQEYEKLFF
>TRBD1|-|TRBV27|TRBJ1-5
TGTGCCAGCAGAGGACAGGGATGGAGCAATCAGCCCCAGCATTTT
CASRGQGWSNQPQHF
>-|-|TRBV10-1|TRBJ1-4
TGCGCCAGTAGCCCGGGTTCCTCCTTTGCGGCGGATGAAAAACTGTTTTTT
CASSPGSSFAADEKLFF
>-|-|TRBV28|TRBJ1-6
TGTGCCAGCAGTTTATTAGCTTCAGGGGCCCACAGAGACTTT
CASSLLASGAHRDF
>TRBD2|-|TRBV28|TRBJ2-7
TGTGCCAGCAGTTTGTTGACTAGCGGTACCTACGAGCAGTACTTC
CASSLLTSGTYEQYF
>TRBD1|-|TRBV27|TRBJ2-7
TGTGCCAGCAGTTTTAGGGTGCCTGGGACAGGGAGACCTAACGAGCAGTACTTC
CASSFRVPGTGRPNEQYF
>-|-|TRBV5-6|TRBJ2-2
TGTGCCAGCAGCTCCGGGACTGCCAACACCGGGGAGCTGTTTTTT
CASSSGTANTGELFF
>-|-|TRBV4-2|TRBJ1-5
TGTGCCAGCAGCCAAGGCGGGGGCGGCAATCAGCCCCAGCATTTT
CASSQGGGGNQPQHF
>-|-|TRBV4-2|TRBJ2-7
TGTGCCAGCAGCCAAGTATCCAGGCTCCGCCACGAGCAGTACTTC
CASSQVSRLRHEQYF
>TRBD1|-|TRBV6-1|TRBJ2-7
TGTGCCAGCAGTGAAAAGGGGACAGGGTGGTACGAGCAGTACTTC
CASSEKGTGWYEQYF
>-|once|TRBV30|TRBJ2-6
TGTGCCTGGAGTCCCGGGACAGCCAACGTCCTGACTTTC
CAWSPGTANVLTF
>TRBD2|-|TRBV5-5|TRBJ2-1
TGTGCCAGTCGGACTAGCGGGAAAAATGAGCAGTTCTTC
CASRTSGKNEQFF
>TRBD2|few|TRBV6-5|TRBJ2-7
TGTGCCAGCAGTAAAATAGCGGGAGTTCGCTACGAGCAGTACTTC
CASSKIAGVRYEQYF
>-|-|TRBV19|TRBJ2-1
TGTGCCAGTAGTATAGGTCTCCGCCCGGTCTGGCAGTTCTTC
CASSIGLRPVWQFF
>TRBD1|few|TRBV28|TRBJ1-5
TGTGCCAGCAGTCCTCCGGGACAGGGTTTACAGCCCCAGCATTTT
CASSPPGQGLQPQHF
>-|-|TRBV30|TRBJ2-1
TGTGCCTGGAGCCCCTCAAACAACAATGAGCAGTTCTTC
CAWSPSNNNEQFF
>TRBD1|once|TRBV5-4|TRBJ2-7
TGTGCCAGCAGCCTAACCGACAGGGGTGCCTACGAGCAGTACTTC
CASSLTDRGAYEQYF
>-|-|TRBV6-1|TRBJ2-5
TGTGCCAGCAGTGAAGGCCCCGAGACAGCACAAGAGACCCAGTACTTC
CASSEGPETAQETQYF
>-|-|TRBV27|TRBJ2-7
TGTGCCAGCAGTCCACGGACAAAATCCTACGAGCAGTACTTC
CASSPRTKSYEQYF
>-|-|TRBV5-1|TRBJ2-3
TGCGCCAGCAGCCAGAACCCTAGCACAGATACGCAGTATTTT
CASSQNPSTDTQYF
>-|-|TRBV5-1|TRBJ2-7
TGCGCCAGCAGCTTTGGGGACACACCCCACGAGCAGTACTTC
CASSFGDTPHEQYF
>-|-|TRBV7-2|TRBJ1-6
TGTGCCAGCAGCTTAACACGTTGGGGCAGGCGCGATTCACCCCTCCACTTT
CASSLTRWGRRDSPLHF